What follows are 8 T cell receptor beta chains derived from one specimen sequenced in a study of human T cells and chemical hapten exposure (dated by TCRdb to the early 2020s). Libraries were built with RACE. Sequencing was performed on a NextSeq 500. The public sequencing data were trimmed at Q25 with fastp and processed into clonotypes with MiXCR by TCRdb, which kept only in-frame beta chains. Rows with a matching CDR3 protein are joined into one entry that keeps the most common DNA and genes. This sample has about 120,000 distinct CDR3 sequences in its table, and approximately 10% of those were observed once. Over 2% of the sample lies in the top ten. In the paper's terms, the time point label means: patch test 3, about 24 weeks after DPC sensitization. The label giving this sample's treatment or condition can be read as: therapeutic diphenylcyclopropenone sensitization with weekly scalp DPC. The sequencing used whole blood, collected in connection with sensitization to the hapten diphenylcyclopropenone (DPC). The source is a woman aged 45-59 years with alopecia areata. Some clones in this sample may be carry-over from other donors' samples.

The rearrangement links TRBV12-3 or TRBV12-4 to TRBJ1-1; TRBD1 matches 7 bases. CDR3 length equals 15 residues. The junction had 5 bases not matched to a gene; V was cut back by 3 bases and J by 1 base. CDR3 sequence: CASSLAGGENTEAFF. The CDR3 DNA sequence: TGTGCCAGCAGTTTGGCAGGGGGGGAGAACACTGAAGCTTTCTTT.

This clonotype was counted between two and nine times. The CDR3 coding sequence is TGTGCCATCAGTGATTTCCGGGGAAAAAACATTCAGTACTTC. Amino acids: CAISDFRGKNIQYF. This rearrangement joins TRBV10-3 to TRBJ2-4; D is perhaps TRBD2 (5 bases). Trimming took off 3 bases at V and 4 bases at J, with 10 bases between the two ends. CDR1 and CDR2 (germline): ENHRY, SYGVKD. The CDR3 spans 14 residues.

This clonotype turned up a few times. The rearrangement uses TRBV12-3 or TRBV12-4 and TRBJ1-1, with D tentatively TRBD1 (6 bases). The CDR3 has 14 amino acids. V gave up 1 base and J gave up 8 bases, with 14 bases separating them. The CDR3 nucleotides are TGTGCCAGCAGTTTAGTGGGGACAATAGCAGAAGCTTTCTTT. Translating it yields CASSLVGTIAEAFF.

The CDR3 coding sequence is TGTGCCAGCAGCCTCAGACAGGACTTCACAGATACGCAGTATTTT. Protein product: CASSLRQDFTDTQYF. The J gene is TRBJ2-3, the V gene TRBV28; D might be TRBD1 (6 bases). The V and J ends lost 6 bases and 2 bases respectively, with 15 bases between them. CDR1 is MDHEN, CDR2 SYDVKM, per germline. This CDR3 has 15 amino acids. The full variable domain, its missing parts supplied by reference TRBV28 and TRBJ2-3, is DVKVTQSSRYLVKRTGEKVFLECVQDMDHENMFWYRQDPGLGLRLIYFSYDVKMKEKGDIPEGYSVSREKKERFSLILESASTNQTSMYLCASSLRQDFTDTQYFGPGTRLTVL.

This clonotype was seen ten or more times. The V call is TRBV20-1, the J call TRBJ2-7, with no clear D. The germline V gene has CDR1 DFQATT and CDR2 SNEGSKA (reference sequence). The CDR3 totals 15 residues. Trimming removed 2 bases from V and 5 bases from J, with 19 bases in between. The CDR3 nucleotides are TGCAGTGCTAGACGGTTAGGCGCCCGAGAGAACGAGCAGTACTTC. Translation gives CSARRLGARENEQYF.

DNA of the CDR3: TGTGCCAGCTTAGAGCAGCGCACTGGGGCCAACGTCCTGACTTTC. It yields the protein CASLEQRTGANVLTF. The J gene is TRBJ2-6, the V gene TRBV2; D remains ambiguous. Germline V gives CDR1 SNHLY, CDR2 FYNNEI. The CDR3 runs to 15 residues. V was shortened by 8 bases and J by 2 bases, with 13 bases between the two germline ends.

This chain joins TRBV9 and TRBJ2-1; no reliable D call. The CDR3 runs to 14 residues. Trimming pared 3 bases from V and 10 bases from J, leaving 17 bases between. CDR1 and CDR2 (germline): SGDLS, YYNGEE. CDR3 loop: CASSGRVVELEQFF. The CDR3 DNA sequence: TGTGCCAGCAGCGGAAGAGTTGTGGAGTTGGAGCAGTTCTTC.

The chain has TRBV6-5 and TRBJ1-3; D is possibly TRBD1 (6 bases). V lost 2 bases to trimming and J lost 0 bases, with 17 bases between them. CDR3 length equals 18 residues. CDR1 and CDR2 (germline): MNHEY, SVGAGI. The CDR3 nucleotides are TGTGCCAGCAGTTACCGCTCATTCAGGGACAACTCTGGAAACACCATATATTTT. Its translation is CASSYRSFRDNSGNTIYF.